These T cell receptor beta chains were read from a single sample in a study of blood T cell repertoires in COVID-19. This table comes from immunoSEQ multiplex PCR, and its TCRdb copy is limited to in-frame clones, with some not included. Here the sample spans about 100,000 clones, roughly 92% being singletons. The sequencing sample was made of peripheral blood. Receptors originate from a man in his 70s with acute or convalescent COVID-19. Both conserved end residues are part of each CDR3. Each record gives: clone size, D gene, J gene, V gene, CDR3 DNA, CDR3 protein. D genes are given only for firm matches. Clone size is given for some rows only: seen once, a few or many times, or a class if the clone is expanded.

>.|TRBD1|TRBJ2-7|TRBV6-5
TGTGCCAGCAGTTTCGACAGGGGGTCCTACGAGCAGTACTTC
CASSFDRGSYEQYF
>.|TRBD2|TRBJ2-1|TRBV5-1
TGCGCCAGCAGCTTTAGATCCTCAGCTAGCGGGGGCCACTACAATGAGCAGTTCTTC
CASSFRSSASGGHYNEQFF
>few|.|TRBJ1-4|TRBV7-8
TGTGCCAGCAGCTTATCCCGACTGAAGGATGAAAAACTGTTTTTT
CASSLSRLKDEKLFF
>once|TRBD1|TRBJ1-5|TRBV25-1
TGTGCCAGCAGTGGTGGGACAGGGAGAGGTCAGCCCCAGCATTTT
CASSGGTGRGQPQHF
>.|.|TRBJ1-6|TRBV27
TGTGCCAGCAGTTTCGCGACTGGCCCGCTCCACTTT
CASSFATGPLHF
>.|TRBD1|TRBJ2-1|TRBV9
TGTGCCAGCAGCGTAGGGGTGACAGGGGGCAATGAGCAGTTCTTC
CASSVGVTGGNEQFF
>.|TRBD1|TRBJ1-5|TRBV2
TGTGCCAGCAGTGATCACAGGGGGAACCAGCCCCAGCATTTT
CASSDHRGNQPQHF
>.|TRBD1|TRBJ2-7|TRBV6-6
TGTGCCAGCAGCTACTCGGGACAGGCGACCTACGAGCAGTACTTC
CASSYSGQATYEQYF
>.|.|TRBJ2-2|TRBV6-1
TGTGCCAGCAGTGACCGGGACAAAAACACCGGGGAGCTGTTTTTT
CASSDRDKNTGELFF
>once|.|TRBJ2-1|TRBV6-5
TGTGCCAGCAGTTACTCTCACGGCAATGAGCAGTTCTTC
CASSYSHGNEQFF
>.|.|TRBJ1-3|TRBV21-1
TGTGCCATTTCGACAGGTTCTAACCTCTCTGGAAACACCATATATTTT
CAISTGSNLSGNTIYF
>.|TRBD1|TRBJ1-1|TRBV4-2
TGTGCCAGCAGCAAGCAGGGGGTATACACTGAAGCTTTCTTT
CASSKQGVYTEAFF
>.|.|TRBJ1-1|TRBV10-3
TGTGCCATCAGGCAGGATCACCAGACTGAAGCTTTCTTT
CAIRQDHQTEAFF